The 27 T cell receptor beta chains presented below share a single source sample, sequenced in a study of blood T cells in healthy people across ages (dated by TCRdb to between 2015 and 2016). The library relied on 5' RACE. For sequencing, an Illumina HiSeq 2500 was employed. The second PCR ran for about 7 to 11 cycles and used a J-beta primer mix along with a sample-barcoded 5' primer. TCRdb handled the public reads itself, with Q25 trimming in fastp and clone calling in MiXCR, and kept productive beta chains. Identical CDR3 protein sequences are pooled into one entry, listed with their most common genes and DNA. The sample has about 380,000 distinct CDR3 sequences on record, 52% of them singletons. The ten biggest clones cover under 65% of the sample. Sequencing used blood. The receptors here all came from a man aged 55 to 70 in good health.

As regards this clonotype: This may arise from a read error, as a much more abundant clone is one base away. The gene calls are TRBV12-3 or TRBV12-4 and TRBJ1-2; D is undetermined. V lost 6 bases to trimming and J lost 8 bases, with 16 bases between them. The CDR3 totals 13 residues. The CDR3 DNA is TGTGCCAGCAGCACAGAACGTTCCGGGGGCTACACCTTC. This codes for CASSTERSGGYTF.

The rearrangement uses TRBV11-2 and TRBJ1-1, with D perhaps matching TRBD1 (6 bases). The germline V and J ends were trimmed by 8 bases and 1 base, with 26 bases remaining between them. This CDR3 has 18 residues. In germline, CDR1 is SGHAT, CDR2 FQNNGV. The CDR3 region is CASAGLPRGRRRNTEAFF. CDR3 bases: TGTGCCAGCGCCGGACTCCCCAGGGGCCGCCGGAGGAACACTGAAGCTTTCTTT.

This clonotype showed up just a few times. V usage is TRBV7-2 and J usage is TRBJ1-2, with 8 bases identical to TRBD1. Per germline, CDR1 SGHTA and CDR2 FQGNSA. The CDR3 spans 15 residues. With 5 bases clipped from V and 4 bases from J, the junction kept 9 bases outside the gene matches. DNA for the CDR3: TGTGCCAGCAGCCCGGGTGGTACAGGGGGCTATGGCTACACCTTC. This sequence encodes CASSPGGTGGYGYTF.

The chain carries TRBV10-3 and TRBJ1-1; 7 nucleotides line up with TRBD1. Losses at the gene ends were 3 bases for V and 4 bases for J; bases not matched to a gene: 5. CDR1 and CDR2 from the germline V gene are ENHRY and SYGVKD. The length of the CDR3 is 14 residues. Here the CDR3 DNA reads TGTGCCATCAGTGAAGAGGGGGCGGTCACTGAAGCTTTCTTT. Protein sequence: CAISEEGAVTEAFF.

This chain connects TRBV29-1 to TRBJ1-5; no definite D call. Per germline, CDR1 SQVTM and CDR2 ANQGSEA. V lost 4 bases and J 3 bases, leaving 10 bases between the germline ends. This CDR3 spans 13 amino acids. The CDR3 is CSVGTAPNQPQHF. The DNA of the CDR3 is TGCAGCGTTGGGACGGCCCCCAATCAGCCCCAGCATTTT.

As regards this clonotype: At one end, the junction sequence differs from germline, possibly due to a read error. The CDR3 sequence: CASSQGGDRSDSYNKQFF. The CDR3 DNA reads as TGCGCCAGCAGCCAAGGGGGGGACAGGTCCGACTCCTACAATAAGCAGTTCTTC. This chain connects TRBV4-1 to TRBJ2-1, with 8 bases fitting TRBD1. CDR1 MGHRA and CDR2 YSYEKL come from the germline V gene. The CDR3 spans 18 residues.

The rearrangement uses TRBV6-5 and TRBJ2-7, with 11 nucleotides matching TRBD2. Judging by the DNA end, TRBJ2-5 fits better; the J call may be wrong. This CDR3 region has 15 residues. Germline V CDR1 and CDR2: MNHEY, SVGAGI. The CDR3 coding sequence is TGTGCCAGCGGCCTAGCGGGGGGAGGGTGGGAGACCCAGTACTTC. It is translated as CASGLAGGGWETQYF.

The gene calls are TRBV28 and TRBJ1-1, with TRBD1 as a possible D gene (5 bases). CDR1 and CDR2 from the germline V gene are MDHEN and SYDVKM. CDR3 length equals 14 residues. The V end was cut by 8 bases, the J end by 4 bases, with 17 bases between. The CDR3 protein is CASVGNLGVTEAFF. In DNA form, the CDR3 reads TGTGCCAGCGTCGGAAACCTGGGGGTCACTGAAGCTTTCTTT. The entire variable domain, with the rest obtained from reference TRBV28 and TRBJ1-1, is as follows: DVKVTQSSRYLVKRTGEKVFLECVQDMDHENMFWYRQDPGLGLRLIYFSYDVKMKEKGDIPEGYSVSREKKERFSLILESASTNQTSMYLCASVGNLGVTEAFFGQGTRLTVV.

The chain recombines TRBV5-6 with TRBJ2-5, with 9 bases matching TRBD2. V lost 4 bases, J lost 1 base, and 14 bases stayed unmatched. Per germline, CDR1 SGHDT and CDR2 YYEEEE. The CDR3 consists of 18 residues. This CDR3 reads CASSASGAPTFAQETQYF. The DNA for the CDR3 is TGTGCCAGCAGCGCTAGCGGGGCCCCTACGTTTGCCCAAGAGACCCAGTACTTC.

J is TRBJ2-7 and V is TRBV5-6, with 11 bases matching TRBD1. Germline V gene data show CDR1 as SGHDT and CDR2 as YYEEEE. After removal of 3 bases from V and 0 bases from J, the junction contained 2 bases not matched to a gene. This CDR3 comprises 15 residues. CDR3 sequence: CASSWGTGGSYEQYF. The CDR3 region has the DNA TGTGCCAGCAGCTGGGGGACAGGGGGCTCCTACGAGCAGTACTTC.

The chain joins TRBV12-3 or TRBV12-4 to TRBJ2-1; 11 bases are shared with TRBD2. After removal of 7 bases from V and 6 bases from J, the junction contained 8 bases not matched to a gene. The CDR3 consists of 15 residues. The CDR3 DNA sequence: TGTGCCAGCACCGCCGCCCTAGCGGGGGGCAATGAGCAGTTCTTC. Translation: CASTAALAGGNEQFF.

V and J are TRBV11-2 and TRBJ2-4, with unresolved D. With the DNA end fitting TRBJ2-7 better, the J assignment may be wrong. CDR3 length equals 15 residues. Germline V gives CDR1 SGHAT, CDR2 FQNNGV. The CDR3 spells CASSLTTGPPYEQYF. The DNA for the CDR3 is TGTGCCAGCAGCCTAACTACCGGGCCCCCCTACGAGCAGTACTTC.

With respect to this clonotype: A read error may produce the germline difference seen at one junction end. The chain has TRBV4-2 and TRBJ2-3, with TRBD2 matching 8 bases. Germline-derived CDR1 and CDR2 are LGHNA and YNFKEQ. This CDR3 has 15 residues. The CDR3 spells CASNQELAVSDTQYF. CDR3 coding DNA: TGTGCCAGCAACCAAGAACTAGCGGTATCAGATACGCAGTATTTT.

The rearrangement uses TRBV29-1 and TRBJ1-2, with D perhaps TRBD1 (5 bases). V lost 3 bases, J lost 3 bases, and 14 bases lay in between. The CDR3 consists of 14 residues. Germline V gene sequence: CDR1 SQVTM, CDR2 ANQGSEA. The CDR3 nucleotides read TGCAGCGTTGAGCCAGGGCCGGGTTACTATGGCTACACCTTC. Residues: CSVEPGPGYYGYTF. Filled out from reference TRBV29-1 and TRBJ1-2, the complete variable domain reads SAVISQKPSRDICQRGTSLTIQCQVDSQVTMMFWYRQQPGQSLTLIATANQGSEATYESGFVIDKFPISRPNLTFSTLTVSNMSPEDSSIYLCSVEPGPGYYGYTFGSGTRLTVV.

The chain recombines TRBV27 with TRBJ1-1, with D perhaps matching TRBD1 (5 bases). Germline CDR1 and CDR2: MNHEY and SMNVEV (reference sequence). The length of the CDR3 is 16 residues. The V and J ends lost 7 bases and 3 bases respectively, with 21 bases between them. CDR3 DNA: TGTGCCAGCAAATCGGGGCTAAGCGTAGGGGACACTGAAGCTTTCTTT. Protein sequence: CASKSGLSVGDTEAFF.

The J gene is TRBJ2-3, the V gene TRBV6-6, with D hard to call. Looked up from germline, CDR1 is MNHNY and CDR2 is SVGAGI (reference sequence). This CDR3 spans 15 amino acids. The ends were cut back, 4 bases at V and 9 bases at J, with 20 bases in the middle. The CDR3 region has the DNA TGTGCCAGCAGTTCCTCGGTAAGACCCATCGTGACGCAGTATTTT. Encoded protein: CASSSSVRPIVTQYF.

This clonotype occurred a few times. The V gene is TRBV29-1, the J gene TRBJ2-5; 13 nucleotides align to TRBD2. The J call may be mistaken, given a closer DNA end match to TRBJ2-7. This CDR3 spans 16 amino acids. CDR1 and CDR2 from the germline V gene are SQVTM and ANQGSEA. DNA of the CDR3: TGCAGCGTTCGAAGCCGGGGACTAGCGGGGATGCGCGAGCAGTACTTC. This translates into CSVRSRGLAGMREQYF.

The chain joins TRBV29-1 to TRBJ1-1; 8 positions agree with TRBD1. V shed 7 bases and J 8 bases; nucleotides not matched to a gene: 6. The CDR3 loop spans 11 amino acids. Germline CDR1 is SQVTM and CDR2 is ANQGSEA. The chain's CDR3 is CSAKDRGEAFF. CDR3 DNA sequence: TGCAGCGCCAAAGACAGGGGCGAAGCTTTCTTT.

This clonotype was seen a few times. The V call is TRBV4-3, the J call TRBJ2-7, with 12 bases aligning to TRBD2. There are 14 residues in the CDR3. Looked up from germline, CDR1 is LGHNA and CDR2 is YSLEER. Losses at the gene ends were 3 bases for V and 3 bases for J; bases not matched to a gene: 0. CDR3: CASSQGLAGYEQYF. The CDR3 DNA follows: TGCGCCAGCAGCCAGGGACTAGCGGGCTACGAGCAGTACTTC.

The chain links TRBV5-1 to TRBJ1-1, with 7 positions matching TRBD1. V was pared by 1 base and J by 0 bases, with 12 bases of the junction left unmatched. CDR3 size: 18 residues. Germline CDR1 is SGHRS and CDR2 is YFSETQ. CDR3 DNA: TGCGCCAGCAGCTTGTTCCCCCGGGACAGTTTAATGAACACTGAAGCTTTCTTT. Encoded protein: CASSLFPRDSLMNTEAFF.

Points on this clonotype: It may be a read error: a sequence one base away is much more abundant. The chain couples TRBV2 to TRBJ2-7; D ambiguous. Germline CDR1 and CDR2: SNHLY and FYNNEI. V lost 1 base and J 0 bases, leaving 7 bases between the germline ends. The CDR3 spans 14 residues. The CDR3 region has the DNA TGTGCCAGCAGTGAAGACGCCAGCTCCTACGAGCAGTACTTC. Encoded protein: CASSEDASSYEQYF.

This clonotype has more than one count but fewer than ten. The rearrangement uses TRBV6-5 and TRBJ2-7, with TRBD2 as a possible D gene (5 bases). The CDR3 consists of 14 residues. Trimming pared 4 bases from V and 1 base from J, leaving 11 bases between. The germline V gene encodes CDR1 MNHEY and CDR2 SVGAGI. This chain's CDR3 is CASSWESRSYEQYF. DNA of the CDR3: TGTGCCAGCAGTTGGGAGAGCAGGTCCTACGAGCAGTACTTC.

Turning to this clonotype: A much larger clone differs from this one at a single base, so this may be a read error. This chain uses TRBV21-1 with TRBJ2-4. TRBV21-1 is given as a pseudogene. The CDR3 is 16 amino acids. The CDR3 DNA reads TGTGCCAGCAGCAAAGAGCGGGATCCAAGGTCCTACGAGCGGTACTTC. Its translation is CASSKERDPRSYERYF.

The CDR3 here is CASSRMDYSYEQYF. The CDR3 DNA follows: TGTGCCAGCAGCCGGATGGATTATTCCTACGAGCAGTACTTC. The chain couples TRBV7-9 to TRBJ2-7; no clear D gene. Germline loops: CDR1 SEHNR, CDR2 FQNEAQ (reference sequence). There are 14 residues in the CDR3. V lost 5 bases and J 1 base, leaving 12 bases between the germline ends.

This clonotype has a handful of counts. The rearrangement joins TRBV7-2 to TRBJ2-3; D is undetermined. The germline V gene has CDR1 SGHTA and CDR2 FQGNSA. Deletions cut 7 bases from V and 3 bases from J, with 14 bases between. The CDR3 is made up of 14 amino acids. The CDR3 sequence: CASTQEPVTDTQYF. The CDR3 DNA reads TGTGCCAGCACCCAGGAACCTGTGACAGATACGCAGTATTTT.

A word on this clonotype: This may come from a read error, since a much larger clone is one base off. This chain uses TRBV7-9 with TRBJ1-5; unclear D gene. The CDR3 runs 12 residues. Per germline, CDR1 SEHNR and CDR2 FQNEAQ (reference sequence). The CDR3 sequence is CTSSLMNQPQHF. In nucleotides, the CDR3 is TGTACCAGCAGCTTAATGAATCAGCCCCAGCATTTT. The entire variable domain, with the rest obtained from reference TRBV7-9 and TRBJ1-5, is as follows: DTGVSQNPRHKITKRGQNVTFRCDPISEHNRLYWYRQTLGQGPEFLTYFQNEAQLEKSRLLSDRFSAERPKGSFSTLEIQRTEQGDSAMYLCTSSLMNQPQHFGDGTRLSIL.

The rearrangement links TRBV3-1 to TRBJ2-7; no firm D call. The CDR3 contains 13 residues. The germline V gene has CDR1 LGHDT and CDR2 YNNKEL (reference sequence). V lost 3 bases and J 4 bases, leaving 10 bases between the germline ends. The CDR3 region is CASSHGPFYEQYF. CDR3 nucleotide sequence: TGTGCCAGCAGCCATGGGCCCTTTTACGAGCAGTACTTC.